This TCR beta chain comes out of a study of T-cell memory formation after mild COVID-19. Points from the study as a whole: Memory from before infection featured some responding clones, which suggests cross-reactive memory joined.

This clonotype has a handful of counts. What it recognizes is unknown. 5'RACE primed at constant segments yielded TCR alpha and TCR beta cDNA libraries bearing sample barcodes and UMIs. TCRdb re-called the 5' RACE reads with MiXCR, one entry per CDR3 protein. The table includes fewer than 250,000 distinct CDR3 sequences, about 10% detected once. Germline V CDR1 and CDR2: MGHDK, SYGVNS. The CDR3 is 16 amino acids. V gave up 2 bases and J gave up 6 bases; unmatched junction bases: 8. The chain couples TRBV25-1 to TRBJ2-7; 12 bases match TRBD2. The source is a man between 18 and 29 years old who had mild COVID-19 (a few samples of this study predate the infection). Cell type and time point are not known. Specimen: PBMCs or a T cell subset sorted from them (not recorded which). The CDR3 here is CASSEGASGGDGEQYF. The DNA for the CDR3 is TGTGCCAGCAGTGAAGGGGCTAGCGGGGGGGACGGCGAGCAGTACTTC.